What follows are 14 T cell receptor beta chains derived from one specimen sequenced in a study of T cells in Graves' hyperthyroidism and ophthalmopathy. Amplification targeted TCR beta CDR3 regions from RNA transcripts. The HTBI primer set served for first-round RT-PCR of the TCR CDR3. TCRdb re-called the multiplex PCR reads with MiXCR, one entry per CDR3 protein. This table holds around 600,000 distinct CDR3 sequences, approximately 14% found once. Sequencing was carried out using blood. The source is a woman in her 50s with Graves' ophthalmopathy.

This clonotype was found a few times. The chain recombines TRBV20-1 with TRBJ2-7, with TRBD2 as a possible D gene (7 bases). Germline V gives CDR1 DFQATT, CDR2 SNEGSKA (reference sequence). Trimming stripped 5 bases from V and 0 bases from J, with 20 bases between. CDR3 size: 16 residues. CDR3 loop: CSASYFGGGSSYEQYF. CDR3 nucleotides: TGCAGTGCTTCCTATTTCGGGGGCGGGAGCTCCTACGAGCAGTACTTC.

Note on this clonotype: Since the CDR3 does not end with the conserved phenylalanine or tryptophan, this likely comes from a read error. The V and J genes are TRBV19 and TRBJ2-1, with D possibly being TRBD1 or TRBD2 (6 bases each). Trimming pared 1 base from V and 3 bases from J, leaving 10 bases between. CDR3 size: 15 residues. Germline V lookup: CDR1 LNHDA, CDR2 SQIVND (reference sequence). In DNA form, the CDR3 reads TGTGCCAGTAGTATAGCGGGGGCCAACTACAATGAGCAGTTCTAC. This encodes CASSIAGANYNEQFY.

The sample holds many counts of this clonotype. This sequence joins TRBV30 and TRBJ2-1; TRBD2 is a possible D gene (6 bases). CDR3 length: 14 amino acids. The germline V and J ends were trimmed by 3 bases and 2 bases, with 11 bases remaining between them. Germline lookup yields CDR1 GTSNPN and CDR2 SVGIG (reference sequence). In DNA, the CDR3 is TGTGCCTGGAGCCAGGGACTGGCCTACAATGAGCAGTTCTTC. It encodes CAWSQGLAYNEQFF.

The table lists this clonotype with many counts. V usage is TRBV10-3 and J usage is TRBJ1-2; D is unclear. With 2 bases removed from V and 4 bases from J, the gap between germline ends came to 5 bases. The length of the CDR3 is 12 residues. Germline assignment: CDR1 ENHRY and CDR2 SYGVKD. The CDR3 coding sequence is TGTGCCATCAGTGAGAGTAGCTATGGCTACACCTTC. The encoded protein is CAISESSYGYTF.

This clonotype was observed at least ten times. The chain carries TRBV27 and TRBJ2-3, with TRBD2 matching over 13 bases. The CDR3 spans 16 residues. Germline CDR1 MNHEY, CDR2 SMNVEV (reference sequence). J was trimmed by 5 bases and V by 3 bases; bases with no gene match: 5. As DNA, the CDR3 is TGTGCCAGCAGTTTCTTACTAGCGGGAGGGGGAGATACGCAGTATTTT. Translated, it gives CASSFLLAGGGDTQYF.

This clonotype was seen a few times. The rearrangement links TRBV29-1 to TRBJ1-1, with 9 bases matching TRBD1. V shed 7 bases, J shed 11 bases, and the junction held 8 bases outside the gene matches. This CDR3 contains 11 residues. Germline-derived CDR1 and CDR2 are SQVTM and ANQGSEA. The CDR3 DNA is TGCAGCGACCTACGGACAGGGGTTGCTTTCTTT. This encodes CSDLRTGVAFF.

Written as DNA, the CDR3 is TGTGCCAGCCAATCTACTAGCGGGAGGTTCGGGAATCCCTACAATGAGCAGTTCTTC. This codes for CASQSTSGRFGNPYNEQFF. The chain uses TRBV2 and TRBJ2-1, with 12 bases lining up with TRBD2. J was trimmed by 2 bases and V by 8 bases; bases with no gene match: 16. Germline CDR1 is SNHLY and CDR2 is FYNNEI. This CDR3 contains 19 residues.

The sample holds a few counts of this clonotype. CDR3 region: CASSLNRYTGELFF. As DNA, the CDR3 is TGTGCCAGCAGTTTGAACAGATACACCGGGGAGCTGTTTTTT. J is TRBJ2-2 and V is TRBV27; D gene uncertain. Per the germline V gene, CDR1 is MNHEY and CDR2 is SMNVEV (reference sequence). The CDR3 is 14 residues long. Trimming left V 3 bases short and J 3 bases short, with 8 bases between.

This clonotype has more than one count but fewer than ten. J is TRBJ1-6 and V is TRBV5-8, with D hard to call. CDR1 and CDR2 (germline): SGHTS, YDEGEE. CDR3 length: 14 amino acids. Trimming took off 1 base at V and 10 bases at J, with 12 bases between the two ends. DNA for the CDR3: TGTGCCAGCAGCTTGCGAGGTCTAGGCTCACCCCTCCACTTT. Translation gives CASSLRGLGSPLHF.

This clonotype was counted at least ten times. The chain has TRBV7-2 and TRBJ1-5; 7 bases agree with TRBD1. From germline, CDR1 is SGHTA and CDR2 FQGNSA. The CDR3 is 15 residues long. V dropped 1 base and J dropped 6; count of bases not matched to a gene: 6. The CDR3 DNA is TGTGCCAGCAGCTTAGAATCCCAGGGGGGTCAGCCCCAGCATTTT. As protein: CASSLESQGGQPQHF.

In its sample, this clonotype was seen many times. This chain joins TRBV28 and TRBJ2-1, with TRBD2 matching 8 bases. With V trimmed by 0 bases and J by 7 bases, 11 bases remained unmatched. The CDR3 runs 17 residues. Germline V lookup: CDR1 MDHEN, CDR2 SYDVKM. The CDR3 spells CASSLWAGGEGSNEQFF. In DNA form, the CDR3 reads TGTGCCAGCAGTTTATGGGCCGGGGGGGAGGGGAGTAATGAGCAGTTCTTC. Combining the CDR3 with reference TRBV28 and TRBJ2-1 gives the whole variable domain DVKVTQSSRYLVKRTGEKVFLECVQDMDHENMFWYRQDPGLGLRLIYFSYDVKMKEKGDIPEGYSVSREKKERFSLILESASTNQTSMYLCASSLWAGGEGSNEQFFGPGTRLTVL.

This clonotype came up many times. V gene TRBV20-1 combines with J gene TRBJ2-7; D is uncertain. V lost 1 base, J lost 2 bases, and 9 bases lay in between. The V gene's germline CDR1 is DFQATT and CDR2 SNEGSKA (reference sequence). This CDR3 comprises 13 residues. CDR3 amino acids: CSARAEQTYEQYF. DNA for the CDR3: TGCAGTGCTAGAGCGGAGCAAACCTACGAGCAGTACTTC.

This clonotype was observed many times. This chain uses TRBV24-1 with TRBJ2-1; 16 bases are a match to TRBD2. Germline V gene lookup returns CDR1 KGHDR and CDR2 SFDVKD. This CDR3 comprises 15 residues. Germline trimming cut 7 bases from V and 9 bases from J; bases unmatched to any gene: 5. The CDR3 protein is CATSSGTSGRVEQFF. CDR3 bases: TGTGCCACCAGCTCCGGGACTAGCGGGAGGGTTGAGCAGTTCTTC.

The sample holds many counts of this clonotype. The gene calls are TRBV12-3 or TRBV12-4 and TRBJ2-5; D gene uncertain. The CDR3 sequence is 13 residues long. V was trimmed by 3 bases and J by 3 bases, leaving 8 bases between them. This chain's CDR3 is CASSLGTKETQYF. The CDR3 region has the DNA TGTGCCAGCAGTTTGGGAACGAAAGAGACCCAGTACTTC.